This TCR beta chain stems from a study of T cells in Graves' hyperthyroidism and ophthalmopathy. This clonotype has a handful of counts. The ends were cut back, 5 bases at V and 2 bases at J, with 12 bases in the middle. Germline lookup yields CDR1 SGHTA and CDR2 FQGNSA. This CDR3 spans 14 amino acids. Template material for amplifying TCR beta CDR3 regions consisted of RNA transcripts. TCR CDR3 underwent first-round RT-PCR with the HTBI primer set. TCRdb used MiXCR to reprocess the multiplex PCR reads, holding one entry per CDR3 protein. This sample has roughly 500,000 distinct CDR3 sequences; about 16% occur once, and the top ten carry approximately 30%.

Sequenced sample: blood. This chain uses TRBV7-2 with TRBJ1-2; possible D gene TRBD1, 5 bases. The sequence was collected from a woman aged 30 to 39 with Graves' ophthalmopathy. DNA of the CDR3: TGTGCCAGCAGCCCTCCGACAGAAAACTATGGCTACACCTTC. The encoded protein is CASSPPTENYGYTF.